A single sample is the source of the 18 T cell receptor beta chains below, sequenced in a study of cytomegalovirus exposure and HLA in healthy donors. Profiling relied on immunoSEQ multiplex PCR, and the TCRdb table lists in-frame clones only, not all of them. The sample holds 140,000 or so clones, 87% seen once. What was sequenced was PBMCs. All receptors derive from a young man in good health and CMV-seropositive.

The gene calls are TRBV6-4 and TRBJ2-1; 8 bases align to TRBD2. CDR1 and CDR2 from the germline V gene are MRHNA and SNTAGT. This CDR3 has 15 amino acids. The J segment lost 5 bases and the V segment lost 3 bases, leaving 6 bases of the junction unmatched. CDR3 in DNA: TGTGCCAGCAGTGAAAGTCGGGGGGGCAACAATGAGCAGTTCTTC. Its protein is CASSESRGGNNEQFF.

This chain uses TRBV28 with TRBJ2-5; no reliable D call. CDR1 is MDHEN, CDR2 SYDVKM, per germline. V lost 8 bases to trimming and J lost 4 bases, with 14 bases between them. The CDR3 totals 13 residues. CDR3: CASRYGSGETQYF. Here the CDR3 DNA reads TGTGCCAGCCGATATGGCTCGGGAGAGACCCAGTACTTC.

The chain employs TRBV5-4 and TRBJ2-1; D is undetermined. The germline V gene has CDR1 SGHNT and CDR2 YYREEE (reference sequence). V was pared by 4 bases and J by 2 bases, with 4 bases between. The CDR3 extends over 12 amino acids. Here the CDR3 DNA reads TGTGCCAGCAGCGCAGCCTACAATGAGCAGTTCTTC. Protein product: CASSAAYNEQFF.

The chain's CDR3 is CASSAMGGGNTEAFF. The CDR3 coding sequence is TGTGCCAGCAGCGCGATGGGGGGAGGAAATACTGAAGCTTTCTTT. The J gene is TRBJ1-1, the V gene TRBV7-9; maybe TRBD1 (5 bases). Per the germline V gene, CDR1 is SEHNR and CDR2 is FQNEAQ (reference sequence). The V and J ends lost 5 bases and 5 bases respectively, with 18 bases between them. The CDR3 totals 15 residues.

This sequence joins TRBV29-1 and TRBJ1-1; D is perhaps TRBD1 (5 bases). The CDR3 runs 16 residues. CDR1 and CDR2 from the germline V gene are SQVTM and ANQGSEA. The V end lost 3 bases, the J end lost 1 base, and 18 bases lay between the germline ends. The CDR3 spells CSVDPRAGPKNTEAFF. CDR3 coding DNA: TGCAGCGTTGACCCCCGGGCAGGGCCAAAGAACACTGAAGCTTTCTTT.

V usage is TRBV10-1 and J usage is TRBJ1-5, with D unclear. V was pared by 3 bases and J by 2 bases, with 5 bases between. CDR3 length equals 13 residues. Germline CDR1 and CDR2: WNHNN and SYGVQD (reference sequence). This CDR3 is CASSETGNQPQHF. The DNA for the CDR3 is TGCGCCAGCAGTGAAACTGGCAATCAGCCCCAGCATTTT.

A remark on this clone: The sample contains more than one DNA sequence encoding this CDR3. The chain carries TRBV9 and TRBJ2-1; TRBD2 agrees at 9 bases. CDR1 and CDR2 (germline): SGDLS, YYNGEE. The CDR3 spans 15 residues. The V gene end was trimmed by 0 bases and the J gene end by 5 bases; junction bases not matched to a gene: 3. The CDR3 DNA sequence: TGTGCCAGCAGCGTAGTTGGCGGGGGGGACAATGAGCAGTTCTTC. It translates to CASSVVGGGDNEQFF. Variable domain in full (rest from reference TRBV9 and TRBJ2-1): DSGVTQTPKHLITATGQRVTLRCSPRSGDLSVYWYQQSLDQGLQFLIQYYNGEERAKGNILERFSAQQFPDLHSELNLSSLELGDSALYFCASSVVGGGDNEQFFGPGTRLTVL.

This chain joins TRBV7-2 and TRBJ2-3, with 7 bases matching TRBD2. Looked up from germline, CDR1 is SGHTA and CDR2 is FQGNSA. V trimming: 2 bases; J trimming: 0 bases; junction bases outside the gene matches: 8. This CDR3 spans 17 amino acids. CDR3 nucleotide sequence: TGTGCCAGCAGCTTACCGCTTTGGGGGGGAAGCACAGATACGCAGTATTTT. This sequence encodes CASSLPLWGGSTDTQYF.

This sequence joins TRBV9 and TRBJ2-1; possible D gene TRBD2, 7 bases. The V gene's germline CDR1 is SGDLS and CDR2 YYNGEE. This CDR3 contains 18 residues. The ends were cut back, 0 bases at V and 1 base at J, with 17 bases in the middle. The CDR3 DNA follows: TGTGCCAGCAGCGTAGGTGGGAGGGGGGCAGGATCCTACAATGAGCAGTTCTTC. Translating it yields CASSVGGRGAGSYNEQFF.

The V call is TRBV6-5, the J call TRBJ1-2, with no clear D. Germline values: CDR1 MNHEY, CDR2 SVGAGI. V dropped 11 bases and J dropped 4 bases, with 11 bases sitting between them. The CDR3 is 11 amino acids. For the CDR3, the DNA is TGTGCCGGAACGACAAGCTATGGCTACACCTTC. Protein: CAGTTSYGYTF.

The V call is TRBV10-1, the J call TRBJ1-1; TRBD1 agrees at 9 bases. The CDR3 has 13 residues. Germline V gives CDR1 WNHNN, CDR2 SYGVQD (reference sequence). After removal of 6 bases from V and 4 bases from J, the junction contained 3 bases not matched to a gene. The CDR3 DNA follows: TGCGCCAGCAGGGACAGGGGAGGCACTGAAGCTTTCTTT. Its protein is CASRDRGGTEAFF.

The chain is built from TRBV6-5 and TRBJ2-7, with a weak D call TRBD2 (6 bases). This CDR3 is built from 13 residues. Germline CDR1 and CDR2: MNHEY and SVGAGI. V was clipped by 6 bases and J by 3 bases, with 12 bases between them. The CDR3 protein is CASRMTGSYEQYF. The DNA for the CDR3 is TGTGCCAGCAGGATGACCGGGAGCTACGAGCAGTACTTC.

This clone was detected only a few times. The rearrangement uses TRBV2 and TRBJ1-2; possibly TRBD1 for D (5 bases). Germline CDR1 SNHLY, CDR2 FYNNEI. This CDR3 contains 18 residues. Trimming stripped 1 base from V and 4 bases from J, with 22 bases between. CDR3: CASSEDSIRRTRTYGYTF. DNA of the CDR3: TGTGCCAGCAGTGAAGACTCGATTCGACGGACAAGAACCTATGGCTACACCTTC.

V gene TRBV13 combines with J gene TRBJ2-5, with a weak D call TRBD2 (5 bases). Germline V CDR1 and CDR2: PRHDT, FYEKMQ (reference sequence). Trimming pared 1 base from V and 3 bases from J, leaving 9 bases between. This CDR3 region has 14 residues. CDR3 coding DNA: TGTGCCAGCAGCTTAGATTCGGAGGAAGAGACCCAGTACTTC. Amino acids: CASSLDSEEETQYF. Based on the CDR3 plus reference TRBV13 and TRBJ2-5, the full variable domain is AAGVIQSPRHLIKEKRETATLKCYPIPRHDTVYWYQQGPGQDPQFLISFYEKMQSDKGSIPDRFSAQQFSDYHSELNMSSLELGDSALYFCASSLDSEEETQYFGPGTRLLVL.

V usage is TRBV9 and J usage is TRBJ2-1; 9 bases map to TRBD2. Germline V gene data show CDR1 as SGDLS and CDR2 as YYNGEE. V dropped 2 bases and J dropped 2; count of bases not matched to a gene: 2. The CDR3 runs 15 residues. As DNA, the CDR3 is TGTGCCAGCAGCGTTAGCGGGGGCCCCTACAATGAGCAGTTCTTC. Translated: CASSVSGGPYNEQFF.

This chain links TRBV30 with TRBJ2-1; 7 bases align to TRBD2. After removal of 0 bases from V and 0 bases from J, the junction contained 5 bases not matched to a gene. This CDR3 comprises 16 residues. The germline gives CDR1 GTSNPN, CDR2 SVGIG (reference sequence). The CDR3 DNA is TGTGCCTGGAGTGTATTCGGGGGGAGCTCCTACAATGAGCAGTTCTTC. Amino acid sequence: CAWSVFGGSSYNEQFF.

The chain combines TRBV5-1 with TRBJ2-1, with 13 bases lining up with TRBD2. Germline V gene data show CDR1 as SGHRS and CDR2 as YFSETQ. Losses at the gene ends were 3 bases for V and 2 bases for J; bases not matched to a gene: 2. The CDR3 is 16 amino acids. The CDR3 nucleotides are TGCGCCAGCAGCTGGACTAGCGGGAGCGCCTACAATGAGCAGTTCTTC. Translated: CASSWTSGSAYNEQFF. Combining the CDR3 with reference TRBV5-1 and TRBJ2-1 gives the whole variable domain KAGVTQTPRYLIKTRGQQVTLSCSPISGHRSVSWYQQTPGQGLQFLFEYFSETQRNKGNFPGRFSGRQFSNSRSEMNVSTLELGDSALYLCASSWTSGSAYNEQFFGPGTRLTVL.

The chain carries TRBV6-6 and TRBJ1-3, with TRBD1 matching over 8 bases. The V gene's germline CDR1 is MNHNY and CDR2 SVGAGI (reference sequence). Trimming at V came to 5 bases and at J to 3 bases, leaving 3 bases not matched to a gene. There are 14 residues in the CDR3. The CDR3 sequence is CASSTGGGGNTIYF. For the CDR3, the DNA is TGTGCCAGCAGTACAGGGGGAGGTGGAAACACCATATATTTT.